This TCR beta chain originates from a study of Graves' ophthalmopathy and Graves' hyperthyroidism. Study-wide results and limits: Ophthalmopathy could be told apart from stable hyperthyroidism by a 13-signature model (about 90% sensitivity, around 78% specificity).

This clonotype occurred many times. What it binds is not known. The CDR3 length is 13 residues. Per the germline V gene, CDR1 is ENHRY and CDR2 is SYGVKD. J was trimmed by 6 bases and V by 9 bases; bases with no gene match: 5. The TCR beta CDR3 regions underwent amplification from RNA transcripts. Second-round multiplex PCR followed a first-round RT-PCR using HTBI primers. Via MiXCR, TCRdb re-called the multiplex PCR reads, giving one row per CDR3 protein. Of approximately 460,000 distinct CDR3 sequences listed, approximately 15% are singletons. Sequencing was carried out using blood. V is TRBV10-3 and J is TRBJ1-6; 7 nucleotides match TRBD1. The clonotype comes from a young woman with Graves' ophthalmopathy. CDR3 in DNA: TGTGCCATTAATACAGGGGCTAATTCACCCCTCCACTTT. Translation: CAINTGANSPLHF.